The present TCR beta chain was sequenced within a study of blood T cell repertoires in COVID-19. Study details: There were acute and convalescent COVID-19 samples, and they came from the United States, Italy and Spain. In each case, the material was cDNA or gDNA derived from T cells, B-cell-depleted T cells, or PBMCs.

Individuals aged about 18 to 90 years were recruited from 24 US areas. The V segment lost 6 bases and the J segment 4 bases; nucleotides outside the gene matches: 10. This CDR3 is 16 amino acids long. Looked up from germline, CDR1 is SGHTA and CDR2 is FQGNSA. Original data processing: Reference gene primer amplification yielded estimated nucleated cell counts. TCRdb's copy holds only in-frame clones and misses some; the assay was immunoSEQ multiplex PCR. V and J calls plus clone size are reproduced from that table; the DNA served to infer D and trimming. There are 400,000 or so clones in the sample; about 90% occur only once, and less than 2.5% lies in the top ten.

The TCR sequence derives from a man aged 35 to 55 in a cohort exposed to, infected with or recovered from COVID-19 (not recorded which). J is TRBJ2-3 and V is TRBV7-2; TRBD2 matches at 10 bases. Sequencing used PBMCs or T cells enriched from blood (not recorded which). The CDR3 nucleotides read TGTGCCAGCAGACTGACAAATAGCGGGAGGCCAGATACGCAGTATTTT. Translated, it gives CASRLTNSGRPDTQYF. Full variable domain (missing parts from reference TRBV7-2 and TRBJ2-3): GAGVSQSPSNKVTEKGKDVELRCDPISGHTALYWYRQSLGQGLEFLIYFQGNSAPDKSGLPSDRFSAERTGGSVSTLTIQRTQQEDSAVYLCASRLTNSGRPDTQYFGPGTRLTVL.